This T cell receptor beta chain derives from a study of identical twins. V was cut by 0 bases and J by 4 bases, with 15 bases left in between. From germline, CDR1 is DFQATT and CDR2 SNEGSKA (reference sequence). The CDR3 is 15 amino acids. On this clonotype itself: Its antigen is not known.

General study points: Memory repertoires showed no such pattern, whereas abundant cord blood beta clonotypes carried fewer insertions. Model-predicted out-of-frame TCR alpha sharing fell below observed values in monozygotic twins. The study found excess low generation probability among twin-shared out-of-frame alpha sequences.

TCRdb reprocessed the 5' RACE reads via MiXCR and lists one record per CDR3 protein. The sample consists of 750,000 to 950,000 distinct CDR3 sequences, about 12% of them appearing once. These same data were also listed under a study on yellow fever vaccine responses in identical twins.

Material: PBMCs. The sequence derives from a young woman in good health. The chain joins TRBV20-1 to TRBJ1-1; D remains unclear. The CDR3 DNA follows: TGCAGTGCTAGAGAATGTGAGGCCTTGGGCACTGAAGCTTTCTTT. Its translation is CSARECEALGTEAFF.